One sample yielded the 31 T cell receptor beta chains listed below, sequenced in a study of blood T cell repertoires in COVID-19. Profiled with immunoSEQ multiplex PCR; TCRdb holds only in-frame clones, not every one. Here the sample spans tens of thousands of clones, 88% being singletons. The source material was peripheral blood. The receptors here all came from a woman in her sixties or seventies with acute or convalescent COVID-19.

This chain joins TRBV18 and TRBJ1-2; D ambiguous. The CDR3 runs 15 residues. Trimming stripped 3 bases from V and 9 bases from J, with 20 bases between. From germline, CDR1 is KGHSH and CDR2 LQKENI. The CDR3 is CASSPTKSLVSSYTF. CDR3 nucleotide sequence: TGTGCCAGCTCACCCACCAAATCATTAGTTTCAAGCTACACCTTC.

CDR3 residues: CASSERDTSSYEQYF. The CDR3 bases are TGTGCCAGCAGTGAAAGGGACACGAGCTCCTACGAGCAGTACTTC. J is TRBJ2-7 and V is TRBV6-1, with D possibly TRBD1 on 6 matching bases. CDR3 length equals 15 residues. Trimming cost V 2 bases and J 0 bases, with 11 bases left between them. Germline V CDR1 and CDR2: MNHNS, SASEGT.

V gene TRBV9 combines with J gene TRBJ2-1; 11 bases are a match to TRBD2. The CDR3 is made up of 15 amino acids. With 4 bases clipped from V and 4 bases from J, the junction kept 4 bases outside the gene matches. The germline CDR1 and CDR2 sequences are SGDLS and YYNGEE. The CDR3 DNA reads as TGTGCCAGCAGCATTAGCGGGGGGGAATACAATGAGCAGTTCTTC. It is translated as CASSISGGEYNEQFF. The full variable domain, its missing parts supplied by reference TRBV9 and TRBJ2-1, is DSGVTQTPKHLITATGQRVTLRCSPRSGDLSVYWYQQSLDQGLQFLIQYYNGEERAKGNILERFSAQQFPDLHSELNLSSLELGDSALYFCASSISGGEYNEQFFGPGTRLTVL.

This rearrangement joins TRBV24-1 to TRBJ2-3; TRBD2 aligns across 11 bases. This CDR3 has 15 amino acids. Germline-derived CDR1 and CDR2 are KGHDR and SFDVKD. With 9 bases clipped from V and 2 bases from J, the junction kept 6 bases outside the gene matches. The CDR3, as DNA: TGTGCCACCGTACTAGCGGGAGCTTTCACAGATACGCAGTATTTT. Its translation: CATVLAGAFTDTQYF.

V gene TRBV28 combines with J gene TRBJ1-5, with D uncertain. V gave up 10 bases and J gave up 6 bases, with 10 bases separating them. CDR3 length: 11 residues. Per the germline V gene, CDR1 is MDHEN and CDR2 is SYDVKM. The CDR3 sequence: CATGRSQPQHF. The DNA for the CDR3 is TGTGCCACCGGTCGTTCTCAGCCCCAGCATTTT. Complete variable domain (other parts from reference TRBV28 and TRBJ1-5): DVKVTQSSRYLVKRTGEKVFLECVQDMDHENMFWYRQDPGLGLRLIYFSYDVKMKEKGDIPEGYSVSREKKERFSLILESASTNQTSMYLCATGRSQPQHFGDGTRLSIL.

This clone was recorded once. The chain recombines TRBV11-1 with TRBJ2-7; 8 bases map to TRBD2. Germline CDR1 and CDR2: SGHAT and FQDESV (reference sequence). The CDR3 consists of 13 residues. Trimming cost V 7 bases and J 0 bases; bases outside gene matches: 2. CDR3 DNA: TGTGCCAGCACCCGGGGGGGCTCCTACGAGCAGTACTTC. This gives the protein CASTRGGSYEQYF.

V is TRBV2 and J is TRBJ1-1; D perhaps matches TRBD1 (5 bases). The germline gives CDR1 SNHLY, CDR2 FYNNEI. Trimming took 6 bases from V and 2 from J, leaving 10 bases between them. The CDR3 has 13 residues. The CDR3 sequence: CASSPTGNTEAFF. The CDR3 DNA reads TGTGCCAGCAGCCCAACAGGTAACACTGAAGCTTTCTTT.

The CDR3 DNA follows: TGTGCCAGCAGCGTAGGCCCTAGCGGGCAGGACGAGCAGTTCTTC. Translated, it gives CASSVGPSGQDEQFF. J is TRBJ2-1 and V is TRBV9; 8 bases map to TRBD2. The germline V gene has CDR1 SGDLS and CDR2 YYNGEE. V lost 0 bases to trimming and J lost 10 bases; unmatched junction nucleotides: 9. The length of the CDR3 is 15 residues.

The chain links TRBV4-1 to TRBJ1-1; D perhaps matches TRBD1 (6 bases). The V gene's germline CDR1 is MGHRA and CDR2 YSYEKL. The CDR3 consists of 14 residues. Deletions cut 0 bases from V and 9 bases from J, with 14 bases between. CDR3 coding DNA: TGCGCCAGCAGCCAAGATCTTTATACAGGGAAAGCTTTCTTT. Translated: CASSQDLYTGKAFF.

The chain carries TRBV6-1 and TRBJ1-1; 7 nucleotides match TRBD1. The V segment lost 2 bases and the J segment 4 bases; nucleotides outside the gene matches: 4. This CDR3 comprises 14 residues. CDR1 and CDR2 from the germline V gene are MNHNS and SASEGT. The CDR3 spells CASSEKGTATEAFF. CDR3 coding DNA: TGTGCCAGCAGTGAAAAAGGGACAGCCACTGAAGCTTTCTTT.

The V gene is TRBV6-5, the J gene TRBJ1-3, with 8 bases that match TRBD1. The germline CDR1 and CDR2 sequences are MNHEY and SVGAGI. This CDR3 spans 14 amino acids. The V and J ends lost 6 bases and 1 base, in that order; junction bases with no gene match: 2. The CDR3 loop is CASRDRGSGNTIYF. The CDR3 nucleotides are TGTGCCAGCAGAGACAGGGGATCTGGAAACACCATATATTTT.

The V and J genes are TRBV5-1 and TRBJ1-1; tentative D call: TRBD1 (6 bases). This CDR3 has 15 amino acids. Trimming left V 4 bases short and J 1 base short, with 14 bases between. Germline V CDR1 and CDR2: SGHRS, YFSETQ. The CDR3 nucleotides read TGCGCCAGCAGCGCCCAGGGGTCACGGAACACTGAAGCTTTCTTT. Translated: CASSAQGSRNTEAFF.

This chain uses TRBV7-9 with TRBJ1-2; D gene uncertain. This CDR3 has 14 amino acids. Germline V gene data show CDR1 as SEHNR and CDR2 as FQNEAQ (reference sequence). V was pared by 5 bases and J by 2 bases, with 12 bases between. CDR3 coding DNA: TGTGCCAGCAGCCAGATGACAAGAAACTATGGCTACACCTTC. As protein: CASSQMTRNYGYTF. Full variable domain (outside the CDR3, taken from reference TRBV7-9 and TRBJ1-2): DTGVSQNPRHKITKRGQNVTFRCDPISEHNRLYWYRQTLGQGPEFLTYFQNEAQLEKSRLLSDRFSAERPKGSFSTLEIQRTEQGDSAMYLCASSQMTRNYGYTFGSGTRLTVV.

The chain joins TRBV19 to TRBJ2-3, with TRBD1 identical over 9 bases. With V trimmed by 1 base and J by 6 bases, 8 bases remained unmatched. Germline lookup yields CDR1 LNHDA and CDR2 SQIVND (reference sequence). The CDR3 runs 16 residues. The DNA of the CDR3 is TGTGCCAGTAGTATAGGGGGACAGGGTCGGGCGGATACGCAGTATTTT. This encodes CASSIGGQGRADTQYF.

This clone came up once. V and J are TRBV5-1 and TRBJ1-1, with D perhaps TRBD1 (5 bases). Per germline, CDR1 SGHRS and CDR2 YFSETQ. Trimming took off 1 base at V and 4 bases at J, with 14 bases between the two ends. There are 15 residues in the CDR3. The CDR3 loop is CASSLILGTSTEAFF. The CDR3 bases are TGCGCCAGCAGCTTGATCCTCGGGACTTCCACTGAAGCTTTCTTT.

The chain links TRBV19 to TRBJ1-2, with a possible D match to TRBD1 (5 bases). The CDR3 runs 13 residues. Germline V gene data show CDR1 as LNHDA and CDR2 as SQIVND (reference sequence). V lost 11 bases to trimming and J lost 2 bases, with 15 bases between them. The CDR3 sequence is CASRRDLNYGYTF. CDR3 DNA sequence: TGTGCCTCGAGGCGGGACCTAAACTATGGCTACACCTTC. The whole variable domain, filled in from reference TRBV19 and TRBJ1-2, reads DGGITQSPKYLFRKEGQNVTLSCEQNLNHDAMYWYRQDPGQGLRLIYYSQIVNDFQKGDIAEGYSVSREKKESFPLTVTSAQKNPTAFYLCASRRDLNYGYTFGSGTRLTVV.

V and J are TRBV4-1 and TRBJ2-1, with 11 positions matching TRBD2. Trimming took 1 base from V and 3 from J; bases not matched to a gene: 5. CDR1 is MGHRA, CDR2 YSYEKL, per germline. The CDR3 spans 17 residues. The CDR3 here is CASSQAIAGGFYNEQFF. The CDR3 region has the DNA TGCGCCAGCAGCCAAGCCATAGCGGGGGGGTTCTACAATGAGCAGTTCTTC.

This clone was recorded a few times. The rearrangement joins TRBV18 to TRBJ2-3; 7 bases are a match to TRBD2. Looked up from germline, CDR1 is KGHSH and CDR2 is LQKENI. The trim removed 5 bases at V and 4 bases at J, leaving 9 bases unmatched. The CDR3 has 15 residues. The CDR3 nucleotides are TGTGCCAGCTCAAGGGCGGGAGAGCGTGCAGATACGCAGTATTTT. This sequence encodes CASSRAGERADTQYF.

Only one count was recorded for this clone. This sequence joins TRBV5-6 and TRBJ2-2; tentative D call: TRBD2 (6 bases). This CDR3 is 18 amino acids long. Per the germline V gene, CDR1 is SGHDT and CDR2 is YYEEEE. V was shortened by 1 base and J by 4 bases, with 20 bases between the two germline ends. The DNA of the CDR3 is TGTGCCAGCAGCTTGTTAGGAGGGCCACAGGACACCACCGGGGAGCTGTTTTTT. This sequence encodes CASSLLGGPQDTTGELFF. The full variable domain, its missing parts supplied by reference TRBV5-6 and TRBJ2-2, is DAGVTQSPTHLIKTRGQQVTLRCSPKSGHDTVSWYQQALGQGPQFIFQYYEEEERQRGNFPDRFSGHQFPNYSSELNVNALLLGDSALYLCASSLLGGPQDTTGELFFGEGSRLTVL.

This clone occurred once. The CDR3 sequence: CASSPDRGQHNEQFF. The CDR3 nucleotides are TGTGCCAGCAGTCCCGACAGGGGTCAGCACAATGAGCAGTTCTTC. The chain carries TRBV2 and TRBJ2-1, with 8 bases fitting TRBD1. The germline CDR1 and CDR2 sequences are SNHLY and FYNNEI. The junction had 8 bases not matched to a gene; V was cut back by 5 bases and J by 5 bases. The CDR3 loop spans 15 amino acids. Combining the CDR3 with reference TRBV2 and TRBJ2-1 gives the whole variable domain EPEVTQTPSHQVTQMGQEVILRCVPISNHLYFYWYRQILGQKVEFLVSFYNNEISEKSEIFDDQFSVERPDGSNFTLKIRSTKLEDSAMYFCASSPDRGQHNEQFFGPGTRLTVL.

The chain recombines TRBV28 with TRBJ2-7; 9 nucleotides align to TRBD2. CDR1 is MDHEN, CDR2 SYDVKM, per germline. The length of the CDR3 is 15 residues. With 3 bases clipped from V and 4 bases from J, the junction kept 7 bases outside the gene matches. The CDR3 sequence: CASSFSVAGAYEQYF. In DNA, the CDR3 is TGTGCCAGCAGTTTTTCGGTAGCGGGAGCTTACGAGCAGTACTTC. The variable domain in full, with the rest retrieved from reference TRBV28 and TRBJ2-7, is DVKVTQSSRYLVKRTGEKVFLECVQDMDHENMFWYRQDPGLGLRLIYFSYDVKMKEKGDIPEGYSVSREKKERFSLILESASTNQTSMYLCASSFSVAGAYEQYFGPGTRLTVT.

This chain uses TRBV4-1 with TRBJ2-7; 9 bases match TRBD2. The CDR3 extends over 15 amino acids. Trimming at V came to 1 base and at J to 0 bases, leaving 1 base not matched to a gene. Germline V CDR1 and CDR2: MGHRA, YSYEKL. CDR3 nucleotides: TGCGCCAGCAGCCAAGGACTAGCGGTCTCCTACGAGCAGTACTTC. Translating it yields CASSQGLAVSYEQYF.

DNA of the CDR3: TGCGCCAGCAGCTTGTGGACCTTAGGGACAGGGAGAAACGAGCAGTACTTC. Amino acids: CASSLWTLGTGRNEQYF. The chain is built from TRBV5-1 and TRBJ2-7, with 9 positions matching TRBD1. Germline values: CDR1 SGHRS, CDR2 YFSETQ. The junction had 13 bases not matched to a gene; V was cut back by 1 base and J by 5 bases. The CDR3 is 17 residues long. The complete variable domain, with remaining parts taken from reference TRBV5-1 and TRBJ2-7, reads KAGVTQTPRYLIKTRGQQVTLSCSPISGHRSVSWYQQTPGQGLQFLFEYFSETQRNKGNFPGRFSGRQFSNSRSEMNVSTLELGDSALYLCASSLWTLGTGRNEQYFGPGTRLTVT.

This chain joins TRBV7-9 and TRBJ2-5; D not certain. The V gene's germline CDR1 is SEHNR and CDR2 FQNEAQ (reference sequence). Deletions cut 1 base from V and 5 bases from J, with 11 bases between. The CDR3 loop spans 14 amino acids. CDR3 sequence: CASSLDVVGETQYF. In DNA form, the CDR3 reads TGTGCCAGCAGCTTAGACGTCGTCGGGGAGACCCAGTACTTC.

The rearrangement joins TRBV5-8 to TRBJ1-4, with TRBD1 as a possible D gene (6 bases). The V gene lost 2 bases and the J gene lost 5 bases, with 13 bases spanning the gap. The CDR3 is 15 amino acids. CDR1 SGHTS and CDR2 YDEGEE come from the germline V gene. The chain's CDR3 is CASSLWTAGNEKLFF. As DNA, the CDR3 is TGTGCCAGCAGCTTATGGACAGCCGGAAATGAAAAACTGTTTTTT.

The V call is TRBV6-2 or TRBV6-3, the J call TRBJ2-7; 7 nucleotides line up with TRBD1. The CDR3 has 15 amino acids. Germline V gene data show CDR1 as MNHEY and CDR2 as SVGEGT. Trimming at V came to 0 bases and at J to 3 bases, leaving 5 bases not matched to a gene. CDR3: CASSYSRSGGYEQYF. The CDR3 DNA is TGTGCCAGCAGTTACTCGAGGTCAGGGGGCTACGAGCAGTACTTC.

V is TRBV15 and J is TRBJ1-4; no clear D. V was pared by 3 bases and J by 5 bases, with 13 bases between. This CDR3 comprises 15 residues. Germline values: CDR1 LNHNV, CDR2 YYDKDF (reference sequence). CDR3 sequence: CATSSLDSGNEKLFF. CDR3 nucleotides: TGTGCCACCAGCAGCCTCGATAGCGGGAATGAAAAACTGTTTTTT.

CDR3 sequence: CASNAAGGYGYTF. In DNA, the CDR3 is TGCGCCAGCAACGCCGCCGGGGGCTATGGCTACACCTTC. The chain links TRBV10-2 to TRBJ1-2; D is possibly TRBD1 (5 bases). Between the trimmed V and J ends, which lost 7 bases and 4 bases, there was a span of 13 bases. Looked up from germline, CDR1 is WSHSY and CDR2 is SAAADI. CDR3 size: 13 residues.

This clone occurred a few times. The same CDR3 is also encoded by other DNA sequences in this sample. This sequence joins TRBV5-1 and TRBJ1-1; TRBD1 might be the D (5 bases). Deletions cut 5 bases from V and 1 base from J, with 9 bases between. This CDR3 region has 13 residues. In germline, CDR1 is SGHRS, CDR2 YFSETQ. CDR3 region: CASSSTENTEAFF. The CDR3 DNA reads TGCGCCAGCAGTTCGACAGAGAACACTGAAGCTTTCTTT.

The chain combines TRBV29-1 with TRBJ1-3; no definite D call. The CDR3 totals 13 residues. V was shortened by 6 bases and J by 2 bases, with 11 bases between the two germline ends. Germline V gene lookup returns CDR1 SQVTM and CDR2 ANQGSEA. Here the CDR3 DNA reads TGCAGCGTCTCGAGAGTTACTGGAAACACCATATATTTT. The encoded protein is CSVSRVTGNTIYF.

The chain employs TRBV19 and TRBJ2-1, with 8 bases that match TRBD2. Looked up from germline, CDR1 is LNHDA and CDR2 is SQIVND (reference sequence). The CDR3 has 17 amino acids. V gave up 1 base and J gave up 7 bases; unmatched junction bases: 12. This chain's CDR3 is CASSIGTAGGSRNEQFF. The CDR3, as DNA: TGTGCCAGTAGTATAGGGACCGCGGGAGGCTCGAGGAATGAGCAGTTCTTC.